The 29 T cell receptor beta chains given below trace back to one sample, sequenced in a study of a mutant IDH1 vaccine in newly diagnosed glioma. Clones were sequenced by immunoSEQ multiplex PCR, and TCRdb holds only the in-frame ones, with some missing. The table records about 56,000 clones, approximately 87% of them present only once. Documented time point: week 35, safety follow-up. A single vaccine dose contained 300 ug of mutant IDH1 20-mer peptide, and topical imiquimod was used with it. Antigens of these TCRs are unknown. The sequences come from PBMCs, collected from a glioma patient whose treatment included an IDH1 peptide vaccine. The receptor source for this set is a man aged 35-49 years with glioma.

A word on this clone: This sample also contains other DNA sequences that code for the same CDR3. The chain joins TRBV5-1 to TRBJ2-7, with D possibly being TRBD1 (6 bases). The V gene's germline CDR1 is SGHRS and CDR2 YFSETQ. The CDR3 contains 14 residues. V was clipped by 2 bases and J by 2 bases, with 11 bases between them. CDR3 loop: CASSLQGAAYEQYF. CDR3 DNA sequence: TGCGCCAGCAGCTTACAGGGAGCAGCCTACGAGCAGTACTTC.

The V and J genes are TRBV5-5 and TRBJ2-7; D gene unclear. Per the germline V gene, CDR1 is SGHKS and CDR2 is YYEKEE (reference sequence). There are 12 residues in the CDR3. The V gene lost 0 bases and the J gene lost 2 bases, with 3 bases spanning the gap. The CDR3 reads CASSLGTYEQYF. In DNA form, the CDR3 reads TGTGCCAGCAGCTTGGGGACCTACGAGCAGTACTTC.

This clone was picked up one time. The chain is built from TRBV5-1 and TRBJ2-2, with 8 bases identical to TRBD1. CDR1 and CDR2 (germline): SGHRS, YFSETQ. This CDR3 is 15 amino acids long. Trimming at V came to 5 bases and at J to 5 bases, leaving 8 bases not matched to a gene. Here the CDR3 reads CASRPGQGRTGELFF. Here the CDR3 DNA reads TGCGCCAGCAGGCCCGGACAGGGAAGGACCGGGGAGCTGTTTTTT.

The chain couples TRBV27 to TRBJ2-7; 8 nucleotides align to TRBD2. J was trimmed by 2 bases and V by 1 base; bases with no gene match: 7. The CDR3 runs 16 residues. The germline V gene encodes CDR1 MNHEY and CDR2 SMNVEV (reference sequence). DNA for the CDR3: TGTGCCAGCAGTTTATTAGTCGGGAGGGCCCCCTACGAGCAGTACTTC. The encoded protein is CASSLLVGRAPYEQYF.

The rearrangement links TRBV5-1 to TRBJ2-1; tentatively, D is TRBD1 (5 bases). The V end lost 3 bases, the J end lost 7 bases, and 14 bases lay between the germline ends. The germline V gene has CDR1 SGHRS and CDR2 YFSETQ. This CDR3 comprises 14 residues. This chain's CDR3 is CASSYGHRMNEQFF. Here the CDR3 DNA reads TGCGCCAGCAGCTACGGACATCGGATGAATGAGCAGTTCTTC.

The chain carries TRBV4-3 and TRBJ2-1; D call uncertain. In germline, CDR1 is LGHNA, CDR2 YSLEER. V lost 0 bases and J 5 bases, leaving 17 bases between the germline ends. The CDR3 is 17 residues long. In nucleotides, the CDR3 is TGCGCCAGCAGCCAAGATTTAGGGTCTGCCACCAACAATGAGCAGTTCTTC. It translates to CASSQDLGSATNNEQFF.

The chain combines TRBV7-3 with TRBJ1-1, with 10 nucleotides matching TRBD1. Germline CDR1 reads SGHTA; CDR2 reads FQGTGA. Trimming at V came to 5 bases and at J to 4 bases, leaving 4 bases not matched to a gene. This CDR3 has 14 residues. CDR3 region: CASSRDRGGTEAFF. Written as DNA, the CDR3 is TGTGCCAGCAGCAGGGACAGGGGAGGCACTGAAGCTTTCTTT.

Here the CDR3 DNA reads TGTGCCAGCAGCTTCAGCGGGAGAGGATCAGATACGCAGTATTTT. Translation gives CASSFSGRGSDTQYF. V and J are TRBV7-9 and TRBJ2-3, with 8 bases aligning to TRBD2. CDR1 is SEHNR and CDR2 is FQNEAQ in the germline V gene (reference sequence). After removal of 3 bases from V and 4 bases from J, the junction contained 6 bases not matched to a gene. The length of the CDR3 is 15 residues.

This sequence joins TRBV6-5 and TRBJ2-7; 13 bases align to TRBD2. Germline V gene data show CDR1 as MNHEY and CDR2 as SVGAGI. The CDR3 runs 13 residues. After removal of 11 bases from V and 5 bases from J, the junction contained 6 bases not matched to a gene. The chain's CDR3 is CAARTSGSDEQYF. In nucleotides, the CDR3 is TGTGCCGCTCGGACTAGCGGGAGCGACGAGCAGTACTTC.

This chain connects TRBV28 to TRBJ1-5; TRBD1 matches 9 bases. The CDR3 length is 14 residues. With V trimmed by 5 bases and J by 7 bases, 6 bases remained unmatched. CDR1 MDHEN and CDR2 SYDVKM come from the germline V gene. The CDR3 region is CASSPGQGGQPQHF. In DNA, the CDR3 is TGTGCCAGCAGTCCGGGACAGGGAGGGCAGCCCCAGCATTTT.

The chain joins TRBV19 to TRBJ2-7, with D perhaps TRBD1 (7 bases). From germline, CDR1 is LNHDA and CDR2 SQIVND (reference sequence). The CDR3 contains 13 residues. V was cut by 2 bases and J by 6 bases, with 11 bases left in between. The CDR3 DNA follows: TGTGCCAGTAGTATAAAGGAGGGGGCCGAGCAGTACTTC. Translated: CASSIKEGAEQYF.

The CDR3 here is CASSFQGAYNEQFF. In nucleotides, the CDR3 is TGTGCCAGCAGTTTTCAGGGGGCATACAATGAGCAGTTCTTC. The chain combines TRBV27 with TRBJ2-1, with TRBD1 identical over 8 bases. The CDR3 length is 14 residues. Germline values: CDR1 MNHEY, CDR2 SMNVEV (reference sequence). The J segment lost 4 bases and the V segment lost 3 bases, leaving 2 bases of the junction unmatched.

This clone has only a few counts. As DNA, the CDR3 is TGTGCCAGCAGTTCGACTAGCGGGAGGACCGGGGAGCTGTTTTTT. Its protein product is CASSSTSGRTGELFF. V usage is TRBV6-6 and J usage is TRBJ2-2, with 13 bases aligning to TRBD2. The CDR3 is 15 residues long. Germline V gives CDR1 MNHNY, CDR2 SVGAGI (reference sequence). The V segment lost 4 bases and the J segment 5 bases; nucleotides outside the gene matches: 1.

This chain links TRBV15 with TRBJ2-1; no clear D gene. Germline assignment: CDR1 LNHNV and CDR2 YYDKDF (reference sequence). CDR3 length: 14 residues. Trimming left V 1 base short and J 9 bases short, with 13 bases between. The CDR3: CATSRAEAAFEQFF. CDR3 bases: TGTGCCACCAGCAGAGCCGAGGCCGCATTTGAGCAGTTCTTC. The entire variable domain, with the rest obtained from reference TRBV15 and TRBJ2-1, is as follows: DAMVIQNPRYQVTQFGKPVTLSCSQTLNHNVMYWYQQKSSQAPKLLFHYYDKDFNNEADTPDNFQSRRPNTSFCFLDIRSPGLGDTAMYLCATSRAEAAFEQFFGPGTRLTVL.

V and J are TRBV12-5 and TRBJ2-1, with D possibly matching TRBD2 (6 bases). This CDR3 spans 16 amino acids. Per the germline V gene, CDR1 is LGHNT and CDR2 is FRNRAP. V lost 2 bases and J lost 4, with 15 bases in between. The CDR3 spells CASGLTSSEGYNEQFF. The CDR3 coding sequence is TGTGCTAGTGGTTTGACCTCTAGCGAGGGGTACAATGAGCAGTTCTTC. Full variable domain (outside the CDR3, taken from reference TRBV12-5 and TRBJ2-1): DARVTQTPRHKVTEMGQEVTMRCQPILGHNTVFWYRQTMMQGLELLAYFRNRAPLDDSGMPKDRFSAEMPDATLATLKIQPSEPRDSAVYFCASGLTSSEGYNEQFFGPGTRLTVL.

The chain joins TRBV25-1 to TRBJ2-3; no clear D. V dropped 3 bases and J dropped 8 bases, with 9 bases sitting between them. Germline CDR1 is MGHDK and CDR2 is SYGVNS. This CDR3 comprises 12 residues. CDR3 coding DNA: TGTGCCAGCAGTGACCAGTTAAGTACGCAGTATTTT. Its translation is CASSDQLSTQYF. The full variable domain, its missing parts supplied by reference TRBV25-1 and TRBJ2-3, is EADIYQTPRYLVIGTGKKITLECSQTMGHDKMYWYQQDPGMELHLIHYSYGVNSTEKGDLSSESTVSRIRTEHFPLTLESARPSHTSQYLCASSDQLSTQYFGPGTRLTVL.

This chain uses TRBV4-1 with TRBJ1-3, with D hard to call. This CDR3 has 18 residues. V lost 1 base, J lost 0 bases, and 16 bases lay in between. The germline V gene has CDR1 MGHRA and CDR2 YSYEKL. CDR3 region: CASSQVDLGFLSGNTIYF. The CDR3 region has the DNA TGCGCCAGCAGCCAAGTGGACCTAGGGTTCCTCTCTGGAAACACCATATATTTT.

The CDR3 DNA follows: TGCGCCAGCAGCCTGGTCAGCGGGAGGGCCGGAGAGCAGTTCTTC. Protein sequence: CASSLVSGRAGEQFF. The chain links TRBV5-1 to TRBJ2-1, with 10 nucleotides matching TRBD2. The CDR3 has 15 residues. V dropped 4 bases and J dropped 10; count of bases not matched to a gene: 11. CDR1 SGHRS and CDR2 YFSETQ come from the germline V gene.

The chain has TRBV7-2 and TRBJ2-7; 11 bases are shared with TRBD2. J lost 7 bases, V lost 5 bases, and 10 bases had no gene match. Germline values: CDR1 SGHTA, CDR2 FQGNSA. The CDR3 spans 15 residues. CDR3 region: CASSLFSGRALEQYF. The DNA of the CDR3 is TGTGCCAGCAGCCTCTTTAGCGGGAGGGCCTTAGAGCAGTACTTC.

This clone was counted a few times. This chain joins TRBV7-6 and TRBJ2-2; 11 bases are shared with TRBD2. J lost 5 bases, V lost 5 bases, and 4 bases had no gene match. The CDR3 sequence is 15 residues long. Germline V gives CDR1 SGHVS, CDR2 FNYEAQ. The DNA of the CDR3 is TGTGCCAGCAGCCTCGGGACTAGCGGAACCGGGGAGCTGTTTTTT. Translation: CASSLGTSGTGELFF.

The rearrangement uses TRBV27 and TRBJ1-3; 8 bases agree with TRBD1. The CDR3 consists of 17 residues. Trimming removed 6 bases from V and 0 bases from J; junction bases left unmatched: 10. Germline CDR1 and CDR2: MNHEY and SMNVEV (reference sequence). The CDR3 is CASREGTGAYSGNTIYF. The CDR3, as DNA: TGTGCCAGCAGGGAGGGGACAGGAGCCTACTCTGGAAACACCATATATTTT.

This chain links TRBV2 with TRBJ2-7; weak D call: TRBD2 (5 bases). In germline, CDR1 is SNHLY, CDR2 FYNNEI. This CDR3 is 13 amino acids long. V was clipped by 6 bases and J by 2 bases, with 11 bases between them. CDR3: CASSKADAYEQYF. The CDR3 nucleotides read TGTGCCAGCAGCAAAGCGGACGCCTACGAGCAGTACTTC.

V is TRBV11-3 and J is TRBJ2-3; no clear D gene. V gave up 6 bases and J gave up 5 bases, with 12 bases separating them. This CDR3 contains 13 residues. Germline V gene lookup returns CDR1 SGHNT and CDR2 YENEEA. The CDR3 coding sequence is TGTGCCAGCAGGGATGGGTCCAGAGATACGCAGTATTTT. As protein: CASRDGSRDTQYF.

V usage is TRBV9 and J usage is TRBJ2-3, with a possible D match to TRBD2 (6 bases). CDR3 length: 15 residues. The germline CDR1 and CDR2 sequences are SGDLS and YYNGEE. The V end was cut by 0 bases, the J end by 6 bases, with 14 bases between. CDR3 sequence: CASSVAGSLSDTQYF. Written as DNA, the CDR3 is TGTGCCAGCAGCGTAGCCGGGAGTTTGTCCGATACGCAGTATTTT.

The chain is built from TRBV5-8 and TRBJ1-4; perhaps TRBD1 as D (5 bases). Germline CDR1 and CDR2: SGHTS and YDEGEE. The V gene lost 0 bases and the J gene lost 3 bases, with 6 bases spanning the gap. The CDR3 length is 14 residues. CDR3 sequence: CASSLEGANEKLFF. The CDR3 DNA sequence: TGTGCCAGCAGCTTGGAAGGGGCTAATGAAAAACTGTTTTTT.

The rearrangement links TRBV7-2 to TRBJ2-5; the D call may be TRBD1 or TRBD2 (5 bases each). The CDR3 sequence is 14 residues long. The V gene lost 5 bases and the J gene lost 9 bases, with 19 bases spanning the gap. Germline lookup yields CDR1 SGHTA and CDR2 FQGNSA. The CDR3 protein is CASSTGDRGVAQYF. The CDR3 DNA is TGTGCCAGCAGCACAGGAGACCGGGGCGTTGCCCAGTACTTC.

This clone turned up a few times. V gene TRBV7-2 combines with J gene TRBJ2-3; 13 bases fit TRBD2. CDR1 and CDR2 (germline): SGHTA, FQGNSA. V shed 2 bases and J 13 bases; nucleotides not matched to a gene: 15. CDR3 length equals 17 residues. CDR3 coding DNA: TGTGCCAGCAGCTTATCTCCCGGGACTAGCGGGGCGAAGGGAGAGTATTTT. This gives the protein CASSLSPGTSGAKGEYF.

The J gene is TRBJ2-1, the V gene TRBV19, with 9 bases that match TRBD1. The CDR3 is 15 amino acids. The germline CDR1 and CDR2 sequences are LNHDA and SQIVND (reference sequence). V lost 8 bases, J lost 3 bases, and 8 bases stayed unmatched. The CDR3 region is CASVHRGQGYNEQFF. CDR3 bases: TGTGCCAGTGTCCACAGGGGGCAGGGCTACAATGAGCAGTTCTTC. The whole variable domain, remainder taken from reference TRBV19 and TRBJ2-1, is DGGITQSPKYLFRKEGQNVTLSCEQNLNHDAMYWYRQDPGQGLRLIYYSQIVNDFQKGDIAEGYSVSREKKESFPLTVTSAQKNPTAFYLCASVHRGQGYNEQFFGPGTRLTVL.

The chain links TRBV29-1 to TRBJ2-3; 12 positions agree with TRBD2. Trimming cost V 1 base and J 5 bases; bases outside gene matches: 7. This CDR3 spans 16 amino acids. The germline V gene has CDR1 SQVTM and CDR2 ANQGSEA. The CDR3: CSVEGLAGVSGDTQYF. CDR3 DNA sequence: TGCAGCGTTGAAGGACTAGCGGGAGTGTCTGGAGATACGCAGTATTTT.